This T cell receptor (beta chain) was recorded in a study of T cell repertoires in cytomegalovirus infection. This clonotype was recorded a few times. Its cognate antigen is unknown. TCRdb passed the reads through MiXCR, listing each CDR3 protein once. The sample records roughly 860,000 distinct CDR3 sequences, about 30% being singletons. V was shortened by 6 bases and J by 0 bases, with 15 bases between the two germline ends. CDR3 length equals 16 residues. Germline CDR1 reads WSHSY; CDR2 reads SAAADI. The starting material was cultured CD8+ T cells from PBMCs, obtained from culture after CMV antigen stimulation. The source of this sequence is a human donor in good health (CMV status not recorded). Some clones in this sample may be carry-over from other donors' samples. The chain uses TRBV10-2 and TRBJ2-4, with a weak D call TRBD2 (5 bases). The CDR3 protein is CASSEPGNLAKNIQYF. The CDR3 DNA reads as TGCGCCAGCAGCGAACCGGGAAACCTAGCCAAAAACATTCAGTACTTC.